This is a list of T cell receptor beta chains from one sample in a study of blood T cells in healthy people across ages. TCRdb processed the 5' RACE reads anew with MiXCR; each CDR3 protein has one entry. Among some 900,000 distinct CDR3 sequences listed, 25% to 30% were seen once. The sequenced sample consisted of blood. All receptors derive from a woman older than 75 in good health. Each CDR3 is given with its conserved first and last residue. The D gene is left open where the match is weak. Part of the rows lack a size; the others show once, few, many or a class for expanded clones.

j_call d_call v_call clone_size cdr3_nt cdr3_aa
TRBJ2-3 . TRBV12-3/TRBV12-4 many TGTGCCAGCAGCCTCTTCGCCAGCACAGATACGCAGTATTTT CASSLFASTDTQYF
TRBJ2-5 TRBD2 TRBV3-1 . TGTGCCAGCAGGGCGAGCGGGGGCGCAGAGACCCAGTACTTC CASRASGGAETQYF
TRBJ2-4 TRBD1 TRBV20-1 once TGCGGTGCCGCTACGGGGCAGGGGGCAGTAAACATTCAGTACTTC CGAATGQGAVNIQYF
TRBJ2-3 TRBD2 TRBV7-2 . TGTGCCAGCAGCTCAAAAAGGACTAGCGGAGATACGCAGTATTTT CASSSKRTSGDTQYF
TRBJ1-3 . TRBV21-1 . TGTGCCAGCATCCGACAGGGAGCTGGAAACACCATATATTTT CASIRQGAGNTIYF
TRBJ2-2 . TRBV12-3/TRBV12-4 once TGTGCCAGCACCAGGCAGACCGGGGAGCTGTTTTTT CASTRQTGELFF
TRBJ2-6 TRBD1 TRBV20-1 . TGCAGTGCTGAGGGGGACAGAAACTCTGGGGCCAACGTCCTGACTTTC CSAEGDRNSGANVLTF
TRBJ2-2 . TRBV7-2 . TGTGCCAGCAGCCCGCGAAGCGACCCCACCGGGGAGCTGTTTTTT CASSPRSDPTGELFF
TRBJ2-7 . TRBV7-2 . TGTGCCAGCAGCTTAGCGCAGGGGACACTTTCCTCCCCCCAGTACTTC CASSLAQGTLSSPQYF
TRBJ2-5 TRBD2 TRBV27 . TGTGCCAGCAGTTTGGCGACTAGCGGGGGCCAGACCCAGTACTTC CASSLATSGGQTQYF
TRBJ1-6 . TRBV5-6 . TGTGCCAGCAGCCTCCGCGGGTTCGGTTCACCCCTCCACTTT CASSLRGFGSPLHF
TRBJ2-1 . TRBV20-1 few TGCAGTGGGGGACCAACCAACAATGAGCAGTTCTTC CSGGPTNNEQFF
TRBJ1-1 . TRBV10-3 . TGTGCCATCAGTGATCCCTCGGGGGAGGACACTGAAGCTTTCTTT CAISDPSGEDTEAFF
TRBJ1-5 TRBD1 TRBV7-2 . TGTGCCAGCAGCCACGACACAGGGGGTGGGCAGCCCCAGCATTTT CASSHDTGGGQPQHF
TRBJ1-1 . TRBV6-1 . TGTGCCAGCAGTGAAGTGGGTTCGAACACTGAAGCTTTCTTT CASSEVGSNTEAFF
TRBJ2-7 . TRBV29-1 . TGCAGCGTTGAACCGCCGGGACGGCCCTACGAGCAGTACTTC CSVEPPGRPYEQYF
TRBJ1-1 . TRBV5-1 . TGCGCCAGCAGCCCTCCAGGGCCCGAAGCTTTCTTT CASSPPGPEAFF
TRBJ1-2 TRBD1 TRBV6-2/TRBV6-3 many TGTGCCAGCATGAGGACAGGATCAAATGGCTACACCTTC CASMRTGSNGYTF
TRBJ1-2 . TRBV28 few TGTGCCAGCAGTTTATTCAGGGAGGAAGGCTACACCTTC CASSLFREEGYTF
TRBJ1-2 . TRBV11-2 many TGTGCCAGCAGCTTAGAACAGCTCCATGGCTACACCTTC CASSLEQLHGYTF
TRBJ2-5 . TRBV24-1 . TGTGCCACCAGTGCCCTGGAGGGGGAGACCCAGTACTTC CATSALEGETQYF
TRBJ1-2 . TRBV2 . TGTGCCAGCAGTGTAGGGACGGCCCCCGATGGCTACACCTTC CASSVGTAPDGYTF